These 11 T cell receptor beta chains were all obtained from the same sample, sequenced in a study of post-analysis software for immune sequencing data. Whole-study results and caveats: Among five TRBV segments more frequent in patients than controls were TRBV5-6, TRBV5-1 and TRBV20-1.

The library was made from cDNA and included unique molecular identifiers. A single record per CDR3 protein comes from TCRdb applying MiXCR to the PCR reads. The sample holds approximately 730,000 distinct CDR3 sequences, around 27% seen once. These receptors lack a known antigen. Sequencing input: blood. The receptors were sampled from a girl aged 5-17 years with multiple sclerosis.

This clonotype was observed a single time. The V gene is TRBV11-2, the J gene TRBJ2-3, with D uncertain. The germline V and J ends were trimmed by 3 bases and 5 bases, with 15 bases remaining between them. This CDR3 has 15 amino acids. Germline CDR1 SGHAT, CDR2 FQNNGV. The CDR3 spells CASSLDPTLLDTQYF. The CDR3 DNA reads TGTGCCAGCAGCTTGGACCCCACACTCCTAGATACGCAGTATTTT.

CDR3 coding DNA: TGTGCCAGCAGCAGACAGGAGGGGAACACTGAAGCTTTCTTT. Its protein product is CASSRQEGNTEAFF. The chain uses TRBV6-5 and TRBJ1-1; possibly TRBD1 for D (6 bases). Germline V gives CDR1 MNHEY, CDR2 SVGAGI. The ends were cut back, 6 bases at V and 1 base at J, with 12 bases in the middle. The CDR3 is made up of 14 amino acids.

This chain links TRBV18 with TRBJ2-6; 10 bases fit TRBD1. Unmatched junction bases numbered 7, after V lost 2 bases and J lost 3 bases. Germline-derived CDR1 and CDR2 are KGHSH and LQKENI. The length of the CDR3 is 18 residues. The CDR3 is CASSPDPTGGFGANVLTF. The CDR3 DNA reads as TGTGCCAGCTCACCAGACCCGACAGGGGGCTTTGGGGCCAACGTCCTGACTTTC.

The gene calls are TRBV15 and TRBJ2-1, with a tentative D call TRBD2 (6 bases). The CDR3 covers 15 residues. Trimming shortened V by 1 base and J by 8 bases, and 15 bases separated the two germline ends. The germline gives CDR1 LNHNV, CDR2 YYDKDF (reference sequence). In DNA form, the CDR3 reads TGTGCCACCAGCAGAGGTCGAGGGAGGTTGGATGAGCAGTTCTTC. This codes for CATSRGRGRLDEQFF.

The chain links TRBV20-1 to TRBJ2-3, with 11 bases that match TRBD2. The CDR3 is 12 amino acids. The germline V gene has CDR1 DFQATT and CDR2 SNEGSKA (reference sequence). J lost 14 bases, V lost 6 bases, and 10 bases had no gene match. CDR3 residues: CSAPGPTSGVYF. CDR3 DNA: TGCAGTGCCCCCGGCCCGACTAGCGGGGTGTATTTT.

The gene calls are TRBV9 and TRBJ2-5, with D uncertain. The germline V gene has CDR1 SGDLS and CDR2 YYNGEE. The V end lost 1 base, the J end lost 4 bases, and 14 bases lay between the germline ends. This CDR3 is built from 15 residues. Here the CDR3 DNA reads TGTGCCAGCAGCGTAATTGGTTTGTCCGGAGAGACCCAGTACTTC. It codes for CASSVIGLSGETQYF. Looking up the rest from reference TRBV9 and TRBJ2-5 gives the full variable domain: DSGVTQTPKHLITATGQRVTLRCSPRSGDLSVYWYQQSLDQGLQFLIQYYNGEERAKGNILERFSAQQFPDLHSELNLSSLELGDSALYFCASSVIGLSGETQYFGPGTRLLVL.

CDR3 DNA sequence: TGCGCCAGCAGTCCTCAGGGGCAGATCTACGAGCAGTACTTC. Translated: CASSPQGQIYEQYF. The rearrangement joins TRBV5-1 to TRBJ2-7, with D perhaps TRBD1 (6 bases). V was trimmed by 5 bases and J by 3 bases, leaving 15 bases between them. The CDR3 contains 14 residues. The V gene's germline CDR1 is SGHRS and CDR2 YFSETQ.

This clonotype has just a few counts. V gene TRBV7-2 combines with J gene TRBJ2-3; TRBD2 aligns across 8 bases. This CDR3 spans 14 amino acids. Per germline, CDR1 SGHTA and CDR2 FQGNSA. With 6 bases clipped from V and 6 bases from J, the junction kept 8 bases outside the gene matches. CDR3 sequence: CASRSSGLVDTQYF. The CDR3 DNA sequence: TGTGCCAGCAGAAGCTCGGGACTAGTTGATACGCAGTATTTT.

This clonotype has more than one count but fewer than ten. The J gene is TRBJ2-7, the V gene TRBV6-2 or TRBV6-3; D could derive from TRBD1 or TRBD2 (6 bases each). Deletions cut 0 bases from V and 3 bases from J, with 9 bases between. The CDR3 consists of 14 residues. Germline V lookup: CDR1 MNHEY, CDR2 SVGEGT. CDR3 sequence (DNA): TGTGCCAGCAGTTACTCCGGGGGCCGCTACGAGCAGTACTTC. Its translation: CASSYSGGRYEQYF.

This clonotype was seen more than once but under ten times. Compared with germline, one end of the junction differs, possibly owing to a read error. This chain connects TRBV20-1 to TRBJ2-2; 7 bases fit TRBD1. The CDR3 covers 16 residues. Germline CDR1 DFQATT, CDR2 SNEGSKA (reference sequence). Here the CDR3 reads CSARELRQGDTGELFF. CDR3 coding DNA: TGCAGTGCTCGAGAACTTCGACAGGGAGACACCGGGGAGCTGTTTTTT.

This chain links TRBV5-5 with TRBJ1-3, with a tentative D call TRBD1 (6 bases). The germline V and J ends were trimmed by 4 bases and 4 bases, with 12 bases remaining between them. CDR3 size: 14 residues. CDR1 SGHKS and CDR2 YYEKEE come from the germline V gene (reference sequence). DNA for the CDR3: TGTGCCAGCAGCGCGGGGGCGCAGGGAAACACCATATATTTT. It translates to CASSAGAQGNTIYF. Based on the CDR3 plus reference TRBV5-5 and TRBJ1-3, the full variable domain is DAGVTQSPTHLIKTRGQQVTLRCSPISGHKSVSWYQQVLGQGPQFIFQYYEKEERGRGNFPDRFSARQFPNYSSELNVNALLLGDSALYLCASSAGAQGNTIYFGEGSWLTVV.